The rows below give T cell receptor beta chains drawn from one sample of a study of regulatory and conventional T cells in RAG deficiency. TCRdb's copy holds only in-frame clones and misses some; the assay was immunoSEQ multiplex PCR. The table has fewer than 10,000 clones, around 92% seen once. The same data also went into a second study, on regulatory T cells.

The sample was Tregs sorted from blood. The receptor set was obtained from a human donor in good health. Each CDR3 is given with its conserved first and last residue.

j_call v_call cdr3_aa
TRBJ1-1 TRBV25-1 CASSAGGVLTEAFF
TRBJ1-1 TRBV9 CASSVVTESEAFF
TRBJ2-7 TRBV9 CASSVDVGSYEQYF
TRBJ1-3 TRBV11-1 CASSLLRLGSSGNTIYF
TRBJ2-7 TRBV6-6 CASSYGGRAYEQYF
TRBJ1-2 TRBV6-5 CASSYRGRIYGYTF
TRBJ1-1 TRBV7-3 CASSLYGNTEAFF
TRBJ2-3 TRBV7-6 CASSLVLADTQYF
TRBJ1-1 TRBV9 CASSPKGQTGKAFF
TRBJ1-1 TRBV19 CASSIARQNVMNTEAFF
TRBJ1-5 TRBV30 CAWSPQTETGGTNQPQHF
TRBJ2-1 TRBV11-2 CASSAIWGQEIQFF
TRBJ1-1 TRBV5-1 CASSLGGTRGTEAFF
TRBJ2-3 TRBV12-5 CASSGPGTGFSTDTQYF